Each of the 10 T cell receptor beta chains below was sequenced from the same sample in a study of shared T cell receptors in the human thymus. Only in-frame clones appear in the TCRdb table, and some are missing; sequencing was by immunoSEQ multiplex PCR. The table shows about 730,000 clones, with approximately 85% occurring only once. These same data were also listed under a study on human thymus T cells.

The sequencing sample was made of thymocytes. These receptors came from a girl less than two years old with a congenital heart defect.

The CDR3 spells CASSSGQRVGFNSPLHF. The CDR3 region has the DNA TGTGCCAGCAGCTCAGGACAGAGAGTGGGGTTTAATTCACCCCTCCACTTT. The J gene is TRBJ1-6, the V gene TRBV5-6, with D possibly TRBD1 on 6 matching bases. Per the germline V gene, CDR1 is SGHDT and CDR2 is YYEEEE. Trimming shortened V by 3 bases and J by 6 bases, and 19 bases separated the two germline ends. The CDR3 length is 17 residues.

This clone appeared once. The rearrangement joins TRBV9 to TRBJ2-5, with 9 nucleotides matching TRBD2. The CDR3 is 17 amino acids. Germline V gene lookup returns CDR1 SGDLS and CDR2 YYNGEE. The junction had 11 bases not matched to a gene; V was cut back by 0 bases and J by 5 bases. CDR3 loop: CASSVGGGGAFRETQYF. CDR3 DNA sequence: TGTGCCAGCAGCGTAGGTGGCGGGGGGGCATTTCGGGAGACCCAGTACTTC. The variable domain in full, with the rest retrieved from reference TRBV9 and TRBJ2-5, is DSGVTQTPKHLITATGQRVTLRCSPRSGDLSVYWYQQSLDQGLQFLIQYYNGEERAKGNILERFSAQQFPDLHSELNLSSLELGDSALYFCASSVGGGGAFRETQYFGPGTRLLVL.

The rearrangement uses TRBV6-6 and TRBJ1-6; 8 bases map to TRBD1. Germline loops: CDR1 MNHNY, CDR2 SVGAGI (reference sequence). V trimming: 4 bases; J trimming: 9 bases; junction bases outside the gene matches: 5. The CDR3 length is 14 residues. The CDR3 here is CASSSTGEGSPLHF. The CDR3 region has the DNA TGTGCCAGCAGTTCGACAGGGGAGGGTTCACCCCTCCACTTT.

The rearrangement uses TRBV2 and TRBJ2-5; perhaps TRBD1 as D (5 bases). CDR1 and CDR2 (germline): SNHLY, FYNNEI. Trimming pared 3 bases from V and 3 bases from J, leaving 11 bases between. The CDR3 consists of 14 residues. This chain's CDR3 is CASSDRVWEETQYF. The DNA of the CDR3 is TGTGCCAGCAGTGACAGGGTCTGGGAAGAGACCCAGTACTTC. Variable domain in full (rest from reference TRBV2 and TRBJ2-5): EPEVTQTPSHQVTQMGQEVILRCVPISNHLYFYWYRQILGQKVEFLVSFYNNEISEKSEIFDDQFSVERPDGSNFTLKIRSTKLEDSAMYFCASSDRVWEETQYFGPGTRLLVL.

This clone was seen a single time. This chain joins TRBV28 and TRBJ2-3; TRBD2 matches at 14 bases. The CDR3 sequence is 17 residues long. V dropped 7 bases and J dropped 4; count of bases not matched to a gene: 10. CDR1 and CDR2 from the germline V gene are MDHEN and SYDVKM. The CDR3 DNA reads TGTGCCAGCACGGGACTAGCGGGGGCTTCGGGCGCAGATACGCAGTATTTT. Protein product: CASTGLAGASGADTQYF.

The V call is TRBV5-1, the J call TRBJ1-1; D is uncertain. The CDR3 has 13 residues. Germline lookup yields CDR1 SGHRS and CDR2 YFSETQ. The V gene lost 0 bases and the J gene lost 7 bases, with 10 bases spanning the gap. This CDR3 reads CASSLGEGREAFF. CDR3 DNA sequence: TGCGCCAGCAGCTTGGGGGAGGGTCGTGAAGCTTTCTTT.

Here the CDR3 DNA reads TGTGCCAGCAGCGTAGTGGGGGGGCTAGGGGACACTGAAGCTTTCTTT. Translated, it gives CASSVVGGLGDTEAFF. V and J are TRBV9 and TRBJ1-1; D possibly corresponds to TRBD1 (6 bases). Germline values: CDR1 SGDLS, CDR2 YYNGEE. The ends were cut back, 0 bases at V and 3 bases at J, with 15 bases in the middle. The CDR3 is 16 amino acids.

J is TRBJ2-7 and V is TRBV7-8; 8 nucleotides agree with TRBD1. Germline V gives CDR1 SGHVS, CDR2 FQNEAQ. This CDR3 spans 15 amino acids. Losses at the gene ends were 4 bases for V and 2 bases for J; bases not matched to a gene: 7. The CDR3 spells CASSSGQGVPYEQYF. The CDR3 DNA is TGTGCCAGCAGCTCCGGACAGGGAGTCCCCTACGAGCAGTACTTC.

The chain couples TRBV4-3 to TRBJ1-2; the match to TRBD1 covers 7 bases. The CDR3 runs to 15 residues. Trimming at V came to 5 bases and at J to 0 bases, leaving 6 bases not matched to a gene. The germline V gene encodes CDR1 LGHNA and CDR2 YSLEER. This CDR3 is CASSTNRGANYGYTF. DNA of the CDR3: TGCGCCAGCAGCACCAACAGGGGAGCTAACTATGGCTACACCTTC.

V usage is TRBV5-5 and J usage is TRBJ1-4; a weak D match, TRBD1 (6 bases). CDR1 is SGHKS, CDR2 YYEKEE, per germline (reference sequence). The germline V and J ends were trimmed by 10 bases and 8 bases, with 30 bases remaining between them. The CDR3 loop spans 17 amino acids. CDR3 nucleotides: TGTGCCCCCGGGGGGGGCCGTTACATTGCAAGTTGGGAAAAACTGTTTTTT. Protein sequence: CAPGGGRYIASWEKLFF.